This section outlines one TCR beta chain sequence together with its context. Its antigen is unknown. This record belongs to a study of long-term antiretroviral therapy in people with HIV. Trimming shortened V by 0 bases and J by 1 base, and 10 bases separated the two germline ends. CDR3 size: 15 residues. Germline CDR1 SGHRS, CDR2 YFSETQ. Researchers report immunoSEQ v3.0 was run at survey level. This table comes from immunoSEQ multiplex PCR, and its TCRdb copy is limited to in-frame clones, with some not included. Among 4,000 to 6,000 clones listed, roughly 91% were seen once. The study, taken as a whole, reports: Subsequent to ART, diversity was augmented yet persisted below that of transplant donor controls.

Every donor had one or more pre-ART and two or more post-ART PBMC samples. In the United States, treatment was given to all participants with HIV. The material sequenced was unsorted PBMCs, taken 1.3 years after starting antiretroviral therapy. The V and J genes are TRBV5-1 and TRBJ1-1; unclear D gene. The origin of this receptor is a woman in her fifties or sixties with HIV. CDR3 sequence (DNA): TGCGCCAGCAGCTTGGGTCCGCGAGAGAACACTGAAGCTTTCTTT. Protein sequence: CASSLGPRENTEAFF.